Listed below are T cell receptor beta chains from one sample, sequenced in a study of T cell clones after liver transplantation. Repertoires were generated with immunoSEQ multiplex PCR, while TCRdb's copy carries only in-frame clones and drops some. The sample lists under 130,000 clones, about 81% seen once, with approximately 2.8% in the top ten. The sequences come from CD4+ T cells from blood, collected approximately 50 months after liver transplant. These receptor sequences come from a human patient who received a liver transplant. A share of the T cells may be of graft donor origin. Each CDR3 is given with its conserved first and last residue. Each record gives: CDR3 protein, CDR3 DNA, V gene, J gene, D gene, clone size. The D gene is left open where the match is weak. Clone size, where shown, is once, few, many, or a class for clones that have expanded.

CASRGLLAGDEQFF,TGTGCCAGTAGGGGGCTTCTAGCGGGGGATGAGCAGTTCTTC,TRBV19,TRBJ2-1,TRBD2,once
CASSLGGQGSGEQYF,TGTGCCAGCAGCTTAGGGGGACAGGGTTCGGGAGAGCAGTACTTC,TRBV4-2,TRBJ2-7,TRBD1,-
CASSLAGQGHYEQYF,TGTGCCAGCAGCTTAGCAGGCCAGGGTCACTACGAGCAGTACTTC,TRBV7-8,TRBJ2-7,-,-
CASKGVEQPQHF,TGTGCCAGTAAGGGGGTAGAGCAGCCCCAGCATTTT,TRBV19,TRBJ1-5,-,few
CSVSTGLDQPQHF,TGCAGCGTTTCCACAGGGTTGGACCAGCCCCAGCATTTT,TRBV29-1,TRBJ1-5,-,-
CASRATTGGFNYGYTF,TGTGCCAGCAGGGCGACGACAGGGGGCTTCAACTATGGCTACACCTTC,TRBV2,TRBJ1-2,TRBD1,-
CASSAQGLIVGQPQHF,TGTGCCAGCAGTGCGCAGGGATTAATAGTAGGTCAGCCCCAGCATTTT,TRBV2,TRBJ1-5,-,-
CASSWRGGLGTGELFF,TGTGCCAGCAGTTGGAGGGGGGGCCTGGGCACCGGGGAGCTGTTTTTT,TRBV27,TRBJ2-2,-,-
CASSVADSSYNEQFF,TGTGCCAGCAGCGTAGCGGACTCTTCCTACAATGAGCAGTTCTTC,TRBV9,TRBJ2-1,-,few
CASPPTDEQFF,TGTGCCAGCCCTCCAACCGATGAGCAGTTCTTC,TRBV28,TRBJ2-1,-,-
CASSYGGVNEKLFF,TGTGCCAGCAGTTACGGGGGGGTTAATGAAAAACTGTTTTTT,TRBV6-5,TRBJ1-4,-,-
CAWSVGAGWNTEAFF,TGTGCCTGGAGTGTAGGGGCAGGGTGGAACACTGAAGCTTTCTTT,TRBV30,TRBJ1-1,-,-
CASSPQEASYNEQFF,TGTGCCAGCAGCCCACAGGAAGCCTCCTACAATGAGCAGTTCTTC,TRBV7-2,TRBJ2-1,-,-
CASSWLSGTSGRNVAKNIQYF,TGTGCCAGCTCATGGTTATCCGGGACTAGCGGGAGGAATGTAGCCAAAAACATTCAGTACTTC,TRBV18,TRBJ2-4,TRBD2,-
CASSADVRGAGNTIYF,TGTGCCAGCAGCGCCGATGTCAGGGGGGCCGGAAACACCATATATTTT,TRBV9,TRBJ1-3,TRBD1,few
CATSRGSARETQYF,TGTGCCACCAGCAGAGGAAGCGCTAGAGAGACCCAGTACTTC,TRBV15,TRBJ2-5,-,-
CASSIQREATYNEQFF,TGTGCCAGTAGTATACAGCGGGAGGCCACCTACAATGAGCAGTTCTTC,TRBV19,TRBJ2-1,TRBD2,-
CASSPGLAKTDTQYF,TGTGCCAGCAGCCCCGGACTAGCCAAAACAGATACGCAGTATTTT,TRBV7-3,TRBJ2-3,TRBD2,-
CASSPQHQETQYF,TGTGCCAGCTCACCACAGCATCAAGAGACCCAGTACTTC,TRBV18,TRBJ2-5,-,once
CASKRAANYGYTF,TGTGCCAGCAAACGGGCTGCTAACTATGGCTACACCTTC,TRBV11-2,TRBJ1-2,-,-
CSVVRNRGTYGEQFF,TGCAGCGTTGTGAGAAACAGGGGAACTTACGGGGAGCAGTTCTTC,TRBV29-1,TRBJ2-1,TRBD1,-
CASIVRAHSNQPQHF,TGTGCCAGTATCGTGAGGGCCCATAGCAATCAGCCCCAGCATTTT,TRBV19,TRBJ1-5,-,-
CASSSPGAAGGWEQFF,TGTGCCAGCAGTTCCCCGGGAGCCGCTGGGGGGTGGGAGCAGTTCTTC,TRBV6-5,TRBJ2-1,-,-
CSVRQVGFLGGYTF,TGCAGCGTCCGACAGGTGGGCTTCCTGGGAGGCTACACCTTC,TRBV29-1,TRBJ1-2,-,-
CASTGLVNTGELFF,TGTGCCAGCACCGGACTAGTGAACACCGGGGAGCTGTTTTTT,TRBV7-2,TRBJ2-2,TRBD2,-
CASSIKGTQNIQYF,TGTGCCAGTAGTATAAAGGGGACACAAAACATTCAGTACTTC,TRBV19,TRBJ2-4,-,many
CAISEPILRDTQYF,TGTGCCATCAGTGAGCCAATCCTGAGGGATACGCAGTATTTT,TRBV10-3,TRBJ2-3,-,-
CASSLRLAGSLTGELFF,TGTGCCAGCAGCTTACGGCTAGCGGGGAGCCTAACCGGGGAGCTGTTTTTT,TRBV11-2,TRBJ2-2,TRBD2,-
CASIRLAGGQETQYF,TGTGCCAGCATCCGTCTAGCGGGAGGACAAGAGACCCAGTACTTC,TRBV6-1,TRBJ2-5,TRBD2,-